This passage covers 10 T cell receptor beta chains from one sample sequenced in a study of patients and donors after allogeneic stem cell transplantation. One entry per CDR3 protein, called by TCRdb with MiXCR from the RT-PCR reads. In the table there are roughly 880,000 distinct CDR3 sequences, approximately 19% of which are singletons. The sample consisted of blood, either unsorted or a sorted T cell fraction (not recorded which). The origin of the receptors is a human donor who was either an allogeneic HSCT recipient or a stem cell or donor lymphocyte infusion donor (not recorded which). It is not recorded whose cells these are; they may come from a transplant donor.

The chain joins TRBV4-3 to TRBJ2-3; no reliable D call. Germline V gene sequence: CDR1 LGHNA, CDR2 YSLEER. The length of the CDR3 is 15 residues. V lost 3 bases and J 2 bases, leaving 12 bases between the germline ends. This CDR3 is CASSHLSGSTDTQYF. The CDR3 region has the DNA TGCGCCAGCAGCCATTTGAGTGGATCCACAGATACGCAGTATTTT.

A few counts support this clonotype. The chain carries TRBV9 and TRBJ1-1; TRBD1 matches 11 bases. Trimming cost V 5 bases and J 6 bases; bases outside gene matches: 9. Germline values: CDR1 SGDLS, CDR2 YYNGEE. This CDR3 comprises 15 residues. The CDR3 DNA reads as TGTGCCAGCAGAATTCTGGGACAGGGGGACGCTGAAGCTTTCTTT. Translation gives CASRILGQGDAEAFF.

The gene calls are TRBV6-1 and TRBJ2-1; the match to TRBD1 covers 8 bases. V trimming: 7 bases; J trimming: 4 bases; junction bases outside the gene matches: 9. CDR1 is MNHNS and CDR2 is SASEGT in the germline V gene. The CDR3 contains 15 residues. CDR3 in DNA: TGTGCCAGCAACAAAGACAGGGGCGTTTACAATGAGCAGTTCTTC. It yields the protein CASNKDRGVYNEQFF.

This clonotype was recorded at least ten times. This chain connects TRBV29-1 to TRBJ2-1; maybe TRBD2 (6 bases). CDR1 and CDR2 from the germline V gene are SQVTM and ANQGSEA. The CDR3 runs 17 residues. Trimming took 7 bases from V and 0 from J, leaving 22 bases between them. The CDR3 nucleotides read TGCAGCGCCGCACGGGGGTCCTCCCTCAGCTCCTACAATGAGCAGTTCTTC. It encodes CSAARGSSLSSYNEQFF.

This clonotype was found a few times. In DNA form, the CDR3 reads TGCAGTGCTGATCCCCTCGCGGGCGTAGGGGTTCAGCGGGATACGCAGTATTTT. Its translation: CSADPLAGVGVQRDTQYF. The V gene is TRBV20-1, the J gene TRBJ2-3; D possibly uses TRBD1 or TRBD2 (5 bases each). V lost 5 bases to trimming and J lost 6 bases, with 30 bases between them. Looked up from germline, CDR1 is DFQATT and CDR2 is SNEGSKA (reference sequence). The CDR3 runs to 18 residues.

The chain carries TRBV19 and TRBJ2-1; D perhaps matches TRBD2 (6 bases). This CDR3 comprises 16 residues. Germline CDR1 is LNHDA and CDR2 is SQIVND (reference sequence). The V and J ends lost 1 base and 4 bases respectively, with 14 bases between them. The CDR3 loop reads CASSIVGGRPYNEQFF. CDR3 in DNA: TGTGCCAGTAGTATAGTTGGGGGGAGACCGTACAATGAGCAGTTCTTC.

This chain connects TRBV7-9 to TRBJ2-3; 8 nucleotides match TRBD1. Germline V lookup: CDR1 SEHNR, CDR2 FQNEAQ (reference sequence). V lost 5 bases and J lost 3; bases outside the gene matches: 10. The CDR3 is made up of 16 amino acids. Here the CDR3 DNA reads TGTGCCAGCAGCAACCCGACAGGGGAGTCAACAGATACGCAGTATTTT. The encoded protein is CASSNPTGESTDTQYF.

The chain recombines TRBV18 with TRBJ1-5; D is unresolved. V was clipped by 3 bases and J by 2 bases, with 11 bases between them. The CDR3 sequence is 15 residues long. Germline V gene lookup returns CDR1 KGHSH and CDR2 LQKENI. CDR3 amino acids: CASSPGKWGNQPQHF. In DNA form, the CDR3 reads TGTGCCAGCTCACCGGGGAAATGGGGCAATCAGCCCCAGCATTTT.

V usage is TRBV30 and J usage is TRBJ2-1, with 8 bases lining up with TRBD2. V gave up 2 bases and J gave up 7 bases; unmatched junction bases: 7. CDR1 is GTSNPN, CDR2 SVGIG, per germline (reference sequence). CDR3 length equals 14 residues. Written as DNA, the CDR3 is TGTGCCTGGAGTTGGAGCGGGAGTGGGAATGAGCAGTTCTTC. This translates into CAWSWSGSGNEQFF.

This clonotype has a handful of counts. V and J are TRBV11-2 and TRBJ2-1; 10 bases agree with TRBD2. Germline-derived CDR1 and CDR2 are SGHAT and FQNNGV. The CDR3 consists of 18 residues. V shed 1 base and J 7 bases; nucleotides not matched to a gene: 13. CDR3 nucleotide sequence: TGTGCCAGCAGCTTAGTCTCCCTGGCTAGCGGGAGTGGGAATGAGCAGTTCTTC. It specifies CASSLVSLASGSGNEQFF. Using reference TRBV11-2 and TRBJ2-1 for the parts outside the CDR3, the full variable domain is EAGVAQSPRYKIIEKRQSVAFWCNPISGHATLYWYQQILGQGPKLLIQFQNNGVVDDSQLPKDRFSAERLKGVDSTLKIQPAKLEDSAVYLCASSLVSLASGSGNEQFFGPGTRLTVL.